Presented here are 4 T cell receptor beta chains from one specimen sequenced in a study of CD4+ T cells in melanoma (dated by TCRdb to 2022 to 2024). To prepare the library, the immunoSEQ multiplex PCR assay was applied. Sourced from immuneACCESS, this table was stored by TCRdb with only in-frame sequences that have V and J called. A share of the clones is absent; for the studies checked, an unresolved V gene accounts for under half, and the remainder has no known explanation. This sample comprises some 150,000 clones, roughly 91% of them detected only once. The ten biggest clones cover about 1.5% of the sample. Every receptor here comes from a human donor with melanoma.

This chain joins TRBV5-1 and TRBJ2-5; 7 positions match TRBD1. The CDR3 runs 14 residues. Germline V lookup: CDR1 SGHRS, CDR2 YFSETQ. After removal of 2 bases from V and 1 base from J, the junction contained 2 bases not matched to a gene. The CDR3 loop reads CASSFGTVQETQYF. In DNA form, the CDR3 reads TGCGCCAGCAGCTTCGGGACAGTCCAAGAGACCCAGTACTTC.

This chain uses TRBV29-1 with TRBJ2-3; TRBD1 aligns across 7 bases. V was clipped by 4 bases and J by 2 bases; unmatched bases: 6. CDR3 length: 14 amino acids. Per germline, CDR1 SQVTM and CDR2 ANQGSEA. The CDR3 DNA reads TGCAGCGTTGTCGCACAGGGGAACACAGATACGCAGTATTTT. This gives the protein CSVVAQGNTDTQYF.

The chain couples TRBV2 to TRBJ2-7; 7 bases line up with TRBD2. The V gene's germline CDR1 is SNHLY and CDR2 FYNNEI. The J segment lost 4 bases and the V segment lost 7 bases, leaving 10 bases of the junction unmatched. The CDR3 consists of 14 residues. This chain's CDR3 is CASTFRWGGYEQYF. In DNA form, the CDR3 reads TGTGCCAGCACCTTTAGGTGGGGGGGGTACGAGCAGTACTTC.

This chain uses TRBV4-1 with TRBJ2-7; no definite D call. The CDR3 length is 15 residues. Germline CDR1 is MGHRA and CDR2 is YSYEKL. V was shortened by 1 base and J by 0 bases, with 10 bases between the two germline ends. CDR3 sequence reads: CASSQAAMTSYEQYF. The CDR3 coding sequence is TGCGCCAGCAGCCAAGCAGCCATGACCTCCTACGAGCAGTACTTC.